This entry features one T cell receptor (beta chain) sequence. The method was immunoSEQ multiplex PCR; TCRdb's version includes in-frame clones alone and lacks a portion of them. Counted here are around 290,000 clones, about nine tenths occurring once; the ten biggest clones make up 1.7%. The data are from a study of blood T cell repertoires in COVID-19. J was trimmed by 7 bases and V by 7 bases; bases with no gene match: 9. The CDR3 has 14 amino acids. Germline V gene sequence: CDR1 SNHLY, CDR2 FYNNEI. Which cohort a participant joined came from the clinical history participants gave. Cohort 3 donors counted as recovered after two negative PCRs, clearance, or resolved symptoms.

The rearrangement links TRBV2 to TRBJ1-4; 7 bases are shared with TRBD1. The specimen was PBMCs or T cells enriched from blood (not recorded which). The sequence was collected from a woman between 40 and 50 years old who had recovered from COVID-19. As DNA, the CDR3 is TGTGCCAGCAACATACAGGGGCCTGGTGAAAAACTGTTTTTT. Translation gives CASNIQGPGEKLFF. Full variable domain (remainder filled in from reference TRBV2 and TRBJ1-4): EPEVTQTPSHQVTQMGQEVILRCVPISNHLYFYWYRQILGQKVEFLVSFYNNEISEKSEIFDDQFSVERPDGSNFTLKIRSTKLEDSAMYFCASNIQGPGEKLFFGSGTQLSVL.